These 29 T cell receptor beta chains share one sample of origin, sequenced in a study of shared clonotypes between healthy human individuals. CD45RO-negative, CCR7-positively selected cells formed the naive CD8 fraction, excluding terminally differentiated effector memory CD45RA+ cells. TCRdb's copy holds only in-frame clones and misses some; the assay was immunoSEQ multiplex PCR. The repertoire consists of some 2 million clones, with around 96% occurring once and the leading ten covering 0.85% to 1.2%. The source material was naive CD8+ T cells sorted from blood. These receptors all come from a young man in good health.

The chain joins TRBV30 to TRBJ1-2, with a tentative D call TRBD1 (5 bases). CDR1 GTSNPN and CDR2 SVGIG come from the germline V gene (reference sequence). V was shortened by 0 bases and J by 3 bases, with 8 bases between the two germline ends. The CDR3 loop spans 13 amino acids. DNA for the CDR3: TGTGCCTGGAGTGTAGAAGGGGACTATGGCTACACCTTC. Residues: CAWSVEGDYGYTF.

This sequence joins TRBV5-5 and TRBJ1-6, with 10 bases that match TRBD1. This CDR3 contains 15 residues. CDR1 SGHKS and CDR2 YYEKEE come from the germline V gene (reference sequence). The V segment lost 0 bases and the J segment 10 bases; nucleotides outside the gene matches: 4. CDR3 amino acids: CASSLGTGGQSPLHF. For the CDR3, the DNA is TGTGCCAGCAGCTTGGGGACAGGGGGGCAATCACCCCTCCACTTT.

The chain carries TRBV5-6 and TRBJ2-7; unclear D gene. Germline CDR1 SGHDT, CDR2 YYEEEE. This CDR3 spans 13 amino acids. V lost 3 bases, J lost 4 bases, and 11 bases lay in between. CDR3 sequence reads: CASSSYKGYEQYF. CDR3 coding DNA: TGTGCCAGCAGCTCGTACAAGGGTTACGAGCAGTACTTC. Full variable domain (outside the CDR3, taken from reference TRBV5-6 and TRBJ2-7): DAGVTQSPTHLIKTRGQQVTLRCSPKSGHDTVSWYQQALGQGPQFIFQYYEEEERQRGNFPDRFSGHQFPNYSSELNVNALLLGDSALYLCASSSYKGYEQYFGPGTRLTVT.

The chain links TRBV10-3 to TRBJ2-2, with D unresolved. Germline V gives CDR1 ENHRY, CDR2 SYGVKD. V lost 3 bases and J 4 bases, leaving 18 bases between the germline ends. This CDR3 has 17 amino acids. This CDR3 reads CAISDPTGTESTGELFF. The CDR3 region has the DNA TGTGCCATCAGTGACCCTACTGGAACCGAATCCACCGGGGAGCTGTTTTTT.

The DNA for the CDR3 is TGTGCCAGCAGCGTAGACGTTGATAGGGCGGGAGGGCCTAGAGATACGCAGTATTTT. The encoded protein is CASSVDVDRAGGPRDTQYF. The rearrangement links TRBV9 to TRBJ2-3; TRBD2 aligns across 9 bases. Trimming removed 0 bases from V and 5 bases from J; junction bases left unmatched: 16. CDR1 is SGDLS, CDR2 YYNGEE, per germline. The CDR3 consists of 19 residues.

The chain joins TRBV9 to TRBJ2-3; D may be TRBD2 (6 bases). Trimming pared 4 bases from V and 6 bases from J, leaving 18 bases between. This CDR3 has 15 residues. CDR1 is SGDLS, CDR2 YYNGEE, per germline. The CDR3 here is CASSLEGLLRDTQYF. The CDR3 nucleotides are TGTGCCAGCAGCTTGGAGGGGCTCCTGCGGGATACGCAGTATTTT.

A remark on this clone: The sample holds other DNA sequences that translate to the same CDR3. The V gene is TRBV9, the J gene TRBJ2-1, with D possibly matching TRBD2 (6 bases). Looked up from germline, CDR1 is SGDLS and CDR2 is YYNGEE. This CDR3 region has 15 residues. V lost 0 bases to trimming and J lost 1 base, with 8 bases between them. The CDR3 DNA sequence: TGTGCCAGCAGCGTAGTGGGGACTTCCTACAATGAGCAGTTCTTC. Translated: CASSVVGTSYNEQFF.

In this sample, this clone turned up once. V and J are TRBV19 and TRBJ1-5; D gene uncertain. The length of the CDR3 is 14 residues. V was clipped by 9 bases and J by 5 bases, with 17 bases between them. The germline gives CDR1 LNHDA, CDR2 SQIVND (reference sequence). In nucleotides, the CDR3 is TGTGCCAGCCGGGGAGGGTTGGTAGATCAGCCCCAGCATTTT. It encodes CASRGGLVDQPQHF.

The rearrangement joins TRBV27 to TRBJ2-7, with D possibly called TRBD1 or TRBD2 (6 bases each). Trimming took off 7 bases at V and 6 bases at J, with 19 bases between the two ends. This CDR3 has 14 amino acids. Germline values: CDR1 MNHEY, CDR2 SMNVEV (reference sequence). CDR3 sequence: CASNSGGAGAEQYF. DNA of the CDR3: TGTGCCAGCAACTCCGGGGGCGCAGGGGCCGAGCAGTACTTC.

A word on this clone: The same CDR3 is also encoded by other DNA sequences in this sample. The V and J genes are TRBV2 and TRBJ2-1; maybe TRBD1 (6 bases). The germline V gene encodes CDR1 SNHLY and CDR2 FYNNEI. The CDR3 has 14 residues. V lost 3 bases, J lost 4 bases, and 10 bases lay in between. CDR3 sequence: CASSDQGPYNEQFF. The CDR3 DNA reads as TGTGCCAGCAGTGACCAGGGGCCATACAATGAGCAGTTCTTC.

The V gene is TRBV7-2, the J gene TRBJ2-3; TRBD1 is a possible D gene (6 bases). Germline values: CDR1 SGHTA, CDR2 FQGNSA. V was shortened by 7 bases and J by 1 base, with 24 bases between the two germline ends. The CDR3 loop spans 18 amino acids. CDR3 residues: CASTGELVFPGGTDTQYF. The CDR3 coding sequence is TGTGCCAGCACCGGAGAGTTAGTTTTCCCAGGGGGCACAGATACGCAGTATTTT. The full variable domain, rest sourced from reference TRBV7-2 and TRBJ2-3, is GAGVSQSPSNKVTEKGKDVELRCDPISGHTALYWYRQSLGQGLEFLIYFQGNSAPDKSGLPSDRFSAERTGGSVSTLTIQRTQQEDSAVYLCASTGELVFPGGTDTQYFGPGTRLTVL.

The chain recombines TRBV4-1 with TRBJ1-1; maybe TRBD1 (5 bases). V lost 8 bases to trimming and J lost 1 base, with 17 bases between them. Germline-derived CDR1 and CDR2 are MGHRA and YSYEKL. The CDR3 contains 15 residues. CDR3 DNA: TGCGCCAGCGCCCCCGGGGGGGGGTGGAACACTGAAGCTTTCTTT. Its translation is CASAPGGGWNTEAFF.

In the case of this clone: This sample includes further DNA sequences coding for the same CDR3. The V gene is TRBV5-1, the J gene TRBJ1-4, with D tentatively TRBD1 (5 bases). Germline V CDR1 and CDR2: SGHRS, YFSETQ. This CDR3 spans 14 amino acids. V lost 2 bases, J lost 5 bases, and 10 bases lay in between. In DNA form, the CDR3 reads TGCGCCAGCAGCTTATCGGGGGGGAATGAAAAACTGTTTTTT. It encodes CASSLSGGNEKLFF.

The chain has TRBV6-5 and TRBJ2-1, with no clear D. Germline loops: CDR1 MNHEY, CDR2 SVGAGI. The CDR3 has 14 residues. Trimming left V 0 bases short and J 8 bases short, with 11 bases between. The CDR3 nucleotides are TGTGCCAGCAGTTACTCCAGCCCTACGGATGAGCAGTTCTTC. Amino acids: CASSYSSPTDEQFF.

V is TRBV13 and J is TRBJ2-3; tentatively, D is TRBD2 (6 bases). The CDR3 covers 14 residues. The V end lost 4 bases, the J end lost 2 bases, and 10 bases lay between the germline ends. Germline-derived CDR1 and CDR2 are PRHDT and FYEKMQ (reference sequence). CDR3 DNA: TGTGCCAGCAGCTGGAGGGCCTTCACAGATACGCAGTATTTT. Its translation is CASSWRAFTDTQYF.

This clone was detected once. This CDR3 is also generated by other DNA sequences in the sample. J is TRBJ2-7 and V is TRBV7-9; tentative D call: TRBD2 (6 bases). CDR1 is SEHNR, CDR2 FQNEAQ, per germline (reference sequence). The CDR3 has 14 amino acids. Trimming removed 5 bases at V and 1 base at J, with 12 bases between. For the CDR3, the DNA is TGTGCCAGCAGCCCTAGCGAAGGATCCTACGAGCAGTACTTC. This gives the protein CASSPSEGSYEQYF.

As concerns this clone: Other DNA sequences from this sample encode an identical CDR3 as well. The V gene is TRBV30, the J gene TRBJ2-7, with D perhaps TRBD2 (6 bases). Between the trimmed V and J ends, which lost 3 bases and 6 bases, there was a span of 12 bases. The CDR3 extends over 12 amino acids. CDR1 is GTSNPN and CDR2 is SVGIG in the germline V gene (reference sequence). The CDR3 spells CAWSPGGSEQYF. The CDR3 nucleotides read TGTGCCTGGAGCCCCGGAGGGAGCGAGCAGTACTTC.

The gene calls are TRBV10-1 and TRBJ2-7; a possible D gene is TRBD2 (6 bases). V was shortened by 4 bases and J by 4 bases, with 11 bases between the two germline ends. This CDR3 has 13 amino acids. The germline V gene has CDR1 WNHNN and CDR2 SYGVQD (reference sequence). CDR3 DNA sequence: TGCGCCAGCAGTGGAGCGGAGGGATACGAGCAGTACTTC. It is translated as CASSGAEGYEQYF.

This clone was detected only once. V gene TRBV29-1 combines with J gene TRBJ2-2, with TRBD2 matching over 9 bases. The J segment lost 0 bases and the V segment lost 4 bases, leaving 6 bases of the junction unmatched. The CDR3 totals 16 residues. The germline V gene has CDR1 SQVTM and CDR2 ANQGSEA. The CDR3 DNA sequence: TGCAGCGTTGCCCCTAGCGGGGAAACGAACACCGGGGAGCTGTTTTTT. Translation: CSVAPSGETNTGELFF.

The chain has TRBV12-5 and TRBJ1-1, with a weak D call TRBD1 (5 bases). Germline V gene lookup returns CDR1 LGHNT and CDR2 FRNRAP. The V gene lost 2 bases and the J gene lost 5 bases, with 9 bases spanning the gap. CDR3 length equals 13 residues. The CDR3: CASGLQGVTEAFF. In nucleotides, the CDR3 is TGTGCTAGTGGTTTGCAGGGAGTAACTGAAGCTTTCTTT.

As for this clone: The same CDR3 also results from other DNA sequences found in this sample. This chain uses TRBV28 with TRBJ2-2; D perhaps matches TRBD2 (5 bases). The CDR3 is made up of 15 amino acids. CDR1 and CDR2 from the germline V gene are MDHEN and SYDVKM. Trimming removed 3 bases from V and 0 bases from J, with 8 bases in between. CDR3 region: CASSFRGPNTGELFF. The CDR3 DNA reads TGTGCCAGCAGTTTTAGAGGGCCGAACACCGGGGAGCTGTTTTTT.

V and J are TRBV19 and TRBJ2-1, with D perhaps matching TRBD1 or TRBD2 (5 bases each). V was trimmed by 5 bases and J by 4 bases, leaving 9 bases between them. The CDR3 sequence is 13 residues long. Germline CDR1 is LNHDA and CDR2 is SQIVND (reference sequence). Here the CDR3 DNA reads TGTGCCAGTAGTTGGGGGAGTTACAATGAGCAGTTCTTC. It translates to CASSWGSYNEQFF.

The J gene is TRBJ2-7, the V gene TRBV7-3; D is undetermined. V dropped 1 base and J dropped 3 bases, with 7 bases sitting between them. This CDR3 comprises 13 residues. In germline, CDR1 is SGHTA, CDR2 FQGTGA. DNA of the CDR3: TGTGCCAGCAGCTTAAACGTCAACTACGAGCAGTACTTC. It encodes CASSLNVNYEQYF.

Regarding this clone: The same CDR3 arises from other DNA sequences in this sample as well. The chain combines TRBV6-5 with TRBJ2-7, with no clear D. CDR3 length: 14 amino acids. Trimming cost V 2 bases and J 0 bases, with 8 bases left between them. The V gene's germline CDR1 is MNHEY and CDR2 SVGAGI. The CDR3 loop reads CASSYAGSSYEQYF. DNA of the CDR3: TGTGCCAGCAGTTACGCCGGGTCCTCCTACGAGCAGTACTTC.

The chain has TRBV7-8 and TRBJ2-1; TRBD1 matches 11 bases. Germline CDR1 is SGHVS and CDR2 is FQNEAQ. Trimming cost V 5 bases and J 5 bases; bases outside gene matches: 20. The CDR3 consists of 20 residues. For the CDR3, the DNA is TGTGCCAGCAGCATTTCCCCGCCGGGGACAGGGGGTAAGTCCCACAATGAGCAGTTCTTC. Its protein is CASSISPPGTGGKSHNEQFF.

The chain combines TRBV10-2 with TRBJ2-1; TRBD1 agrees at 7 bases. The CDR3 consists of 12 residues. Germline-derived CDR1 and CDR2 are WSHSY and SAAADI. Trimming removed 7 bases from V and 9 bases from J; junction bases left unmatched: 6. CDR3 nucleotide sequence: TGCGCCAGCACGACAGGGAATGGTGAGCAGTTCTTC. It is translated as CASTTGNGEQFF.

CDR3 DNA: TGTGCTAGTGGTTTGGTAAGAGGGTGGGAGGTCCCCTACAATGAGCAGTTCTTC. Protein: CASGLVRGWEVPYNEQFF. The gene calls are TRBV12-5 and TRBJ2-1; TRBD2 is a possible D gene (6 bases). The germline V gene has CDR1 LGHNT and CDR2 FRNRAP. Trimming stripped 0 bases from V and 2 bases from J, with 17 bases between. CDR3 length: 18 residues.

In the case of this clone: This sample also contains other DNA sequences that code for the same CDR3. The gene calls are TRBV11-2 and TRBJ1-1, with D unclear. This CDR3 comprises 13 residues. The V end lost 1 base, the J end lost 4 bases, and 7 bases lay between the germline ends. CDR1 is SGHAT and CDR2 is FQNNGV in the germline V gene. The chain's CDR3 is CASSLGVGTEAFF. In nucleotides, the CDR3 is TGTGCCAGCAGCTTAGGGGTGGGCACTGAAGCTTTCTTT.

CDR3 region: CASSWGGVDEQYF. The CDR3 DNA reads as TGTGCCAGCAGCTGGGGGGGAGTGGACGAGCAGTACTTC. The V call is TRBV7-2, the J call TRBJ2-7, with TRBD2 identical over 7 bases. The CDR3 loop spans 13 amino acids. Germline V gene data show CDR1 as SGHTA and CDR2 as FQGNSA. V lost 4 bases, J lost 5 bases, and 5 bases stayed unmatched.